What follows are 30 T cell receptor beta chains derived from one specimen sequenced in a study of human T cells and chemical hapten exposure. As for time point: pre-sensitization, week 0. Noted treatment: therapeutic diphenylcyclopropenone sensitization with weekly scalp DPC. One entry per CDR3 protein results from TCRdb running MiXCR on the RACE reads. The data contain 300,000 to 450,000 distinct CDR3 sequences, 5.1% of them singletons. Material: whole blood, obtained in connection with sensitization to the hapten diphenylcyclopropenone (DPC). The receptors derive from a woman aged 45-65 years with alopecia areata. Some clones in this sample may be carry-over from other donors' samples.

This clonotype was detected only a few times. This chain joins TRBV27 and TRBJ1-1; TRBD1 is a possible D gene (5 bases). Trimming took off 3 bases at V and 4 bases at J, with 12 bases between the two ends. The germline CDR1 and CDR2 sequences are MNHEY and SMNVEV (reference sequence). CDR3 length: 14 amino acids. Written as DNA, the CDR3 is TGTGCCAGCAGTTTGTCAGGGAGTATCACTGAAGCTTTCTTT. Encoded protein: CASSLSGSITEAFF.

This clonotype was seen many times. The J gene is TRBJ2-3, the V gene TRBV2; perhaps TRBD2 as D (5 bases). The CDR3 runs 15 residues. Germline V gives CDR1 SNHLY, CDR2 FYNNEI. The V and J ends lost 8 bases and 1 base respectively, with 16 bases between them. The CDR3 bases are TGTGCCAGCTCCCTAACGTCGCGGGGCACAGATACGCAGTATTTT. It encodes CASSLTSRGTDTQYF.

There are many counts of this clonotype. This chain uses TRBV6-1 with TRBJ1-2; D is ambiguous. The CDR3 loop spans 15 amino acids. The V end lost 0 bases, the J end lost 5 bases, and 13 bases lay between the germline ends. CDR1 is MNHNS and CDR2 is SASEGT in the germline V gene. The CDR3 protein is CASSEALRGVYGYTF. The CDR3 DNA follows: TGTGCCAGCAGTGAAGCGCTTCGCGGGGTTTATGGCTACACCTTC.

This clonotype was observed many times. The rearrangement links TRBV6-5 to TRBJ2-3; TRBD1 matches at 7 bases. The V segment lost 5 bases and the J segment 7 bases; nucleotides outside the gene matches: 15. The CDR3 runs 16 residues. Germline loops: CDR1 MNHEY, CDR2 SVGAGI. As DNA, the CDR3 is TGTGCCAGCAGTCAACTACAGGGGACCGGGACGAATACGCAGTATTTT. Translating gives CASSQLQGTGTNTQYF.

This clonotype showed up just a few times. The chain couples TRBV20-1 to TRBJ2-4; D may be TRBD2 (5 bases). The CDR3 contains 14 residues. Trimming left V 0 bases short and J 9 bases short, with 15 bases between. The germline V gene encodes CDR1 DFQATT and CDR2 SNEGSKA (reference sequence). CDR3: CSARDSGSAGIQYF. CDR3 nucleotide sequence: TGCAGTGCTAGAGATTCCGGGTCGGCGGGCATTCAGTACTTC.

CDR3 sequence: CASSQVMQANTEAFF. The CDR3, as DNA: TGCGCCAGCAGCCAAGTTATGCAGGCCAACACTGAAGCTTTCTTT. The J gene is TRBJ1-1, the V gene TRBV4-1, with no clear D. This CDR3 is built from 15 residues. V was pared by 1 base and J by 2 bases, with 11 bases between. CDR1 is MGHRA, CDR2 YSYEKL, per germline.

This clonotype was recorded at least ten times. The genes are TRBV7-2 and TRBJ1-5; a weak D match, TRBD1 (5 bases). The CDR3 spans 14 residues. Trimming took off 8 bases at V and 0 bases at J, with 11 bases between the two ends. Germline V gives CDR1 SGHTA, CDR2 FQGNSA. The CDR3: CASGTAYSNQPQHF. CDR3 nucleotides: TGTGCCAGCGGGACGGCTTATAGCAATCAGCCCCAGCATTTT.

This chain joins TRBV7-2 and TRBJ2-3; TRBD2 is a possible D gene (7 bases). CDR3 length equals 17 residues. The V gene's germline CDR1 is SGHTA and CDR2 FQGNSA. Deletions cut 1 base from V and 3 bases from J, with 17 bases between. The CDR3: CASSLEGGLAATDTQYF. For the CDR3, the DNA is TGTGCCAGCAGCTTAGAGGGGGGGCTAGCGGCGACAGATACGCAGTATTTT.

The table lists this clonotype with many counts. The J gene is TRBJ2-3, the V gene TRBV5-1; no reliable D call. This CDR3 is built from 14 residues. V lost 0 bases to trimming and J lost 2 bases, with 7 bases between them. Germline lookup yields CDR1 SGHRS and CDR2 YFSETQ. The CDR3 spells CASSLGYNTDTQYF. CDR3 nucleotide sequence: TGCGCCAGCAGCTTGGGGTATAACACAGATACGCAGTATTTT.

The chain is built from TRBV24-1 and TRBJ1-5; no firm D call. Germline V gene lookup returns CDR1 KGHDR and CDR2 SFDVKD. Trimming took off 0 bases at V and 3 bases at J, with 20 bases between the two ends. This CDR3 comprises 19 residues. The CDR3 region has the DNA TGTGCCACCAGTGATTTGCTGGATTCGGACGATATTGACAATCAGCCCCAGCATTTT. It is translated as CATSDLLDSDDIDNQPQHF.

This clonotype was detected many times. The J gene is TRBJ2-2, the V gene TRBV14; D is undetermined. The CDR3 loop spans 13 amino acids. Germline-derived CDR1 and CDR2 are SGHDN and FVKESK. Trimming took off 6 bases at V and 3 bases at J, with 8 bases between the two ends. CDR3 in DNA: TGTGCCAGCAGTTGGGTCGACACCGGGGAGCTGTTTTTT. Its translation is CASSWVDTGELFF.

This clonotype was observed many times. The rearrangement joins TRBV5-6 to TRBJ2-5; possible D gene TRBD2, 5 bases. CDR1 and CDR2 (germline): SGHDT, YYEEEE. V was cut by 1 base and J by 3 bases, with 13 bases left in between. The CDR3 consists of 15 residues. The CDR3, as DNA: TGTGCCAGCAGCTTGTTAAGTAGCGTCAAAGAGACCCAGTACTTC. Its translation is CASSLLSSVKETQYF.

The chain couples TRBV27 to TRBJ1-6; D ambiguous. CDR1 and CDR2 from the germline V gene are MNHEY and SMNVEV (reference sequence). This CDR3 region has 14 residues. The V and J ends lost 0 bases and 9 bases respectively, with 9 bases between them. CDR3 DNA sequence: TGTGCCAGCAGTTTATCAAATGCGGCTTCACCCCTCCACTTT. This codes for CASSLSNAASPLHF.

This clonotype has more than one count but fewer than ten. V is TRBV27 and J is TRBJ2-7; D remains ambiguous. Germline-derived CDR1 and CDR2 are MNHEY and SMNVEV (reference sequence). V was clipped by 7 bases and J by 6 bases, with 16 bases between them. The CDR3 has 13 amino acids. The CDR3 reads CASTLVFICEQYF. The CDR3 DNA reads TGTGCCAGCACCCTTGTTTTTATCTGCGAGCAGTACTTC.

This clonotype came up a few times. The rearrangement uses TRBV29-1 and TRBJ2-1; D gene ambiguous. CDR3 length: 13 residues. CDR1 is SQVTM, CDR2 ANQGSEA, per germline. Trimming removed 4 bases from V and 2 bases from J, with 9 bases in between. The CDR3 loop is CSVGSRAYNEQFF. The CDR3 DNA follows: TGCAGCGTTGGCTCCCGAGCCTACAATGAGCAGTTCTTC.

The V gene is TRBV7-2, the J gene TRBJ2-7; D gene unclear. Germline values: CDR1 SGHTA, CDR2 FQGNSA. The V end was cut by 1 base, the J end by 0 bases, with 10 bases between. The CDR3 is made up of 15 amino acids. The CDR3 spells CASSLGPDLSYEQYF. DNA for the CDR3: TGTGCCAGCAGCTTAGGTCCGGACCTCTCCTACGAGCAGTACTTC.

The CDR3 region is CASSQRTGGGGIEQYF. The CDR3 nucleotides read TGCGCCAGCAGCCAACGGACAGGGGGCGGCGGGATCGAGCAGTACTTC. This chain connects TRBV5-1 to TRBJ2-7; 11 bases are a match to TRBD1. The CDR3 loop spans 16 amino acids. Germline CDR1 reads SGHRS; CDR2 reads YFSETQ. With 4 bases clipped from V and 6 bases from J, the junction kept 12 bases outside the gene matches.

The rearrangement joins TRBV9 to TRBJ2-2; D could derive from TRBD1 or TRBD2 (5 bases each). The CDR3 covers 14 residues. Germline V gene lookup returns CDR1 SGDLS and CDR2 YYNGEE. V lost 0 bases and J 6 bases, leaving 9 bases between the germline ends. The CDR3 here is CASSVGGDAGELFF. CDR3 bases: TGTGCCAGCAGCGTAGGAGGGGATGCCGGGGAGCTGTTTTTT.

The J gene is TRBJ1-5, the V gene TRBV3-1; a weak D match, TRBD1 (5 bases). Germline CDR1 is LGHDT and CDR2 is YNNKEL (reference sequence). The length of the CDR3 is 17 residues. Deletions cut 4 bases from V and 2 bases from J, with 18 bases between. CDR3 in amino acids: CASSRGGQGRGNQPQHF. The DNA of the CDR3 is TGTGCCAGCAGCCGAGGTGGGCAGGGCCGGGGCAATCAGCCCCAGCATTTT.

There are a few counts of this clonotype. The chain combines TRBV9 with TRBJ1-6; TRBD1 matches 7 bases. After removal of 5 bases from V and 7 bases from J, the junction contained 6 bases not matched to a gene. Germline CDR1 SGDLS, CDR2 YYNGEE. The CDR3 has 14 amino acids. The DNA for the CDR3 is TGTGCCAGCAGAGACGGACAGGAGAATTCACCCCTCCACTTT. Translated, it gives CASRDGQENSPLHF.

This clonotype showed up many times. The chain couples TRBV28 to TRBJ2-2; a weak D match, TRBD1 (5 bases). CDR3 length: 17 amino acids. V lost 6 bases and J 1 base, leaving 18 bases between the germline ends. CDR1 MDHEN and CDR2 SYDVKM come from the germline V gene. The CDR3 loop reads CASSYTEQVMNTGELFF. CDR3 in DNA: TGTGCCAGCAGCTATACGGAACAGGTTATGAACACCGGGGAGCTGTTTTTT. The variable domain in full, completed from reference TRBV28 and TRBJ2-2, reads DVKVTQSSRYLVKRTGEKVFLECVQDMDHENMFWYRQDPGLGLRLIYFSYDVKMKEKGDIPEGYSVSREKKERFSLILESASTNQTSMYLCASSYTEQVMNTGELFFGEGSRLTVL.

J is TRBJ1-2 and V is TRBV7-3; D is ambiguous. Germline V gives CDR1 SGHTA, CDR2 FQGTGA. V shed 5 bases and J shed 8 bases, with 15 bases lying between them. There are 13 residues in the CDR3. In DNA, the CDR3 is TGTGCCAGCAGCCCGTCCCCTGGAGGGGGCTACACCTTC. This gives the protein CASSPSPGGGYTF. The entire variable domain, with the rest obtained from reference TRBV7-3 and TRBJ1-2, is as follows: GAGVSQTPSNKVTEKGKYVELRCDPISGHTALYWYRQSLGQGPEFLIYFQGTGAADDSGLPNDRFFAVRPEGSVSTLKIQRTERGDSAVYLCASSPSPGGGYTFGSGTRLTVV.

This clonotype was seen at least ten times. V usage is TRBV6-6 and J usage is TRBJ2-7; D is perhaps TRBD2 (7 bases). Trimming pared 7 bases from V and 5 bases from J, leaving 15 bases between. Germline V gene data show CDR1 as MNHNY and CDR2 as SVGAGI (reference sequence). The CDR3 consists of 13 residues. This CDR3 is CASTGGGVDEQYF. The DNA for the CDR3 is TGTGCCAGCACCGGAGGGGGGGTCGACGAGCAGTACTTC.

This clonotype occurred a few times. The DNA of the CDR3 is TGTGCCAGCAGCTCTCTTGCAGGGGGCGTCGCTTTCTTT. Its translation is CASSSLAGGVAFF. The chain joins TRBV9 to TRBJ1-1; TRBD1 matches at 8 bases. Losses at the gene ends were 4 bases for V and 11 bases for J; bases not matched to a gene: 10. CDR1 is SGDLS and CDR2 is YYNGEE in the germline V gene. The CDR3 is made up of 13 amino acids.

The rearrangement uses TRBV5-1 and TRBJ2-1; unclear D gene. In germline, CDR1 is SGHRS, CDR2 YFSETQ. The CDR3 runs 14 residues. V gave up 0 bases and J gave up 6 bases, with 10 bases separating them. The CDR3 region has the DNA TGCGCCAGCAGCTTGGTGACATCGGGCAATGAGCAGTTCTTC. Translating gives CASSLVTSGNEQFF.

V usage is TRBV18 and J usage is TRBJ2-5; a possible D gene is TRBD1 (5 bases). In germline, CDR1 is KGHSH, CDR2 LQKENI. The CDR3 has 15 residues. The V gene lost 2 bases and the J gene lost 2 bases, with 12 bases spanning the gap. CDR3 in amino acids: CASSPIPGIQETQYF. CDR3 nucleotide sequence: TGTGCCAGCTCACCAATCCCAGGGATTCAAGAGACCCAGTACTTC.

The CDR3 nucleotides read TGTGCCAGCAGCTTAACTCTGAGGACTAAAAATAATTCACCCCTCCACTTT. Amino acid sequence: CASSLTLRTKNNSPLHF. The chain couples TRBV7-2 to TRBJ1-6, with D unresolved. The CDR3 extends over 17 amino acids. Germline values: CDR1 SGHTA, CDR2 FQGNSA. V was cut by 2 bases and J by 5 bases, with 16 bases left in between.

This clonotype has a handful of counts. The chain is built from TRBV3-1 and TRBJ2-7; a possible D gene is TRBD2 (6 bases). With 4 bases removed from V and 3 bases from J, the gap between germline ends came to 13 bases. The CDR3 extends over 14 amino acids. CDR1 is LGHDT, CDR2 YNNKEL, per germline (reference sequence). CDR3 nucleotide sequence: TGTGCCAGCAGCCCGGGACTTGTCTACTACGAGCAGTACTTC. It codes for CASSPGLVYYEQYF.

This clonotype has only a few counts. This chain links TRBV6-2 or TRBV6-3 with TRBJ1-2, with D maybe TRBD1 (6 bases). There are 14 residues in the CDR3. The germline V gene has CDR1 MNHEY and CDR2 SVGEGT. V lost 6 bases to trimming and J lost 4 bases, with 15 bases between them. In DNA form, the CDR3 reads TGTGCCAGCAGCAATGGGGGCGCCGGCTATGGCTACACCTTC. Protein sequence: CASSNGGAGYGYTF.

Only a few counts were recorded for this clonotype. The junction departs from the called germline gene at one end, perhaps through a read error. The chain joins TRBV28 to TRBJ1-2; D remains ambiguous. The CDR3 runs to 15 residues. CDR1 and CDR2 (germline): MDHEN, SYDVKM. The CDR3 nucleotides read TGTGCCAGCCGGGCAGAGCCCCAACCCATCTATGGCTACGCCTTC. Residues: CASRAEPQPIYGYAF.